This passage covers 19 T cell receptor beta chains from one sample sequenced in a study of blood T cell repertoires in COVID-19. Profiling relied on immunoSEQ multiplex PCR, and the TCRdb table lists in-frame clones only, not all of them. This table has tens of thousands of clones, 86% appearing once. What was sequenced was peripheral blood. The receptors come from a young man with acute or convalescent COVID-19.

This chain uses TRBV10-2 with TRBJ2-3, with TRBD2 matching over 9 bases. This CDR3 is built from 14 residues. CDR1 is WSHSY, CDR2 SAAADI, per germline. Germline trimming cut 5 bases from V and 1 base from J; bases unmatched to any gene: 1. CDR3 bases: TGCGCCAGCAGTCAGCGGGGGGGCACAGATACGCAGTATTTT. Protein product: CASSQRGGTDTQYF.

V gene TRBV12-5 combines with J gene TRBJ2-3; D possibly corresponds to TRBD1 (5 bases). This CDR3 comprises 14 residues. The V and J ends lost 1 base and 0 bases respectively, with 5 bases between them. The germline V gene has CDR1 LGHNT and CDR2 FRNRAP. CDR3 protein: CASGLGQSTDTQYF. The CDR3 DNA reads as TGTGCTAGTGGTTTGGGACAGAGCACAGATACGCAGTATTTT.

This chain links TRBV12-3 or TRBV12-4 with TRBJ2-5, with 9 nucleotides matching TRBD2. Trimming cost V 8 bases and J 2 bases; bases outside gene matches: 3. This CDR3 is built from 13 residues. The CDR3 loop is CASRLAAQETQYF. The DNA for the CDR3 is TGTGCCAGCCGACTAGCGGCACAAGAGACCCAGTACTTC.

The chain combines TRBV29-1 with TRBJ1-1; D may be TRBD1 (6 bases). CDR3 size: 14 residues. In germline, CDR1 is SQVTM, CDR2 ANQGSEA. Deletions cut 7 bases from V and 4 bases from J, with 19 bases between. DNA of the CDR3: TGCAGCGCCGCTGCGGGGGGCGGAGGCACTGAAGCTTTCTTT. Residues: CSAAAGGGGTEAFF.

The genes are TRBV5-1 and TRBJ1-6, with 9 nucleotides matching TRBD1. The CDR3 runs to 16 residues. V dropped 0 bases and J dropped 10; count of bases not matched to a gene: 8. Germline lookup yields CDR1 SGHRS and CDR2 YFSETQ. The CDR3 protein is CASSLVGQGLGSPLHF. CDR3 DNA sequence: TGCGCCAGCAGCTTGGTAGGACAGGGGCTTGGCTCACCCCTCCACTTT.

This clone appeared once. This chain connects TRBV5-1 to TRBJ2-2, with D maybe TRBD1 (6 bases). Germline V gene sequence: CDR1 SGHRS, CDR2 YFSETQ. The V gene lost 7 bases and the J gene lost 1 base, with 8 bases spanning the gap. The CDR3 sequence is 13 residues long. The CDR3 DNA sequence: TGCGCCAGCCAGGACAGGAACACCGGGGAGCTGTTTTTT. Its translation is CASQDRNTGELFF.

This chain uses TRBV4-3 with TRBJ2-6, with 13 bases identical to TRBD2. Germline CDR1 and CDR2: LGHNA and YSLEER. The ends lost 3 bases at V and 0 bases at J; junction bases unmatched: 2. This CDR3 region has 18 residues. The DNA of the CDR3 is TGCGCCAGCAGCCATTGGACTAGCGGGAGCTCTGGGGCCAACGTCCTGACTTTC. Translating it yields CASSHWTSGSSGANVLTF.

V gene TRBV15 combines with J gene TRBJ1-6, with D perhaps matching TRBD1 (5 bases). Trimming removed 3 bases at V and 9 bases at J, with 9 bases between. Germline V gene sequence: CDR1 LNHNV, CDR2 YYDKDF (reference sequence). This CDR3 has 13 amino acids. The CDR3 bases are TGTGCCACCAGCAGGGGGCCCCGTTCACCCCTCCACTTT. Residues: CATSRGPRSPLHF.

The chain recombines TRBV2 with TRBJ2-3; D not resolved. Per germline, CDR1 SNHLY and CDR2 FYNNEI. The CDR3 runs to 12 residues. The ends were cut back, 5 bases at V and 2 bases at J, with 5 bases in the middle. The CDR3 spells CASSYNTDTQYF. DNA of the CDR3: TGTGCCAGCAGTTACAACACAGATACGCAGTATTTT. Full variable domain (outside the CDR3, taken from reference TRBV2 and TRBJ2-3): EPEVTQTPSHQVTQMGQEVILRCVPISNHLYFYWYRQILGQKVEFLVSFYNNEISEKSEIFDDQFSVERPDGSNFTLKIRSTKLEDSAMYFCASSYNTDTQYFGPGTRLTVL.

The chain couples TRBV5-6 to TRBJ2-7; TRBD1 aligns across 10 bases. Germline lookup yields CDR1 SGHDT and CDR2 YYEEEE. This CDR3 region has 14 residues. The trim removed 4 bases at V and 4 bases at J, leaving 5 bases unmatched. The chain's CDR3 is CASSPGTGVYEQYF. The CDR3 DNA sequence: TGTGCCAGCAGCCCAGGGACAGGGGTGTACGAGCAGTACTTC.

The rearrangement joins TRBV18 to TRBJ2-1, with 9 bases that match TRBD2. CDR1 and CDR2 (germline): KGHSH, LQKENI. V was clipped by 2 bases and J by 10 bases; unmatched bases: 9. The CDR3 runs to 15 residues. The CDR3 sequence is CASSPSVAGDREQFF. The DNA for the CDR3 is TGTGCCAGCTCACCATCGGTAGCGGGAGACAGGGAGCAGTTCTTC.

The chain has TRBV19 and TRBJ2-5; 9 bases agree with TRBD1. Germline V gene data show CDR1 as LNHDA and CDR2 as SQIVND (reference sequence). V lost 9 bases to trimming and J lost 5 bases; unmatched junction nucleotides: 7. The CDR3 covers 13 residues. CDR3 nucleotide sequence: TGTGCCAGCCGGGACAGGGTGGTGGAGACCCAGTACTTC. Its protein is CASRDRVVETQYF.

The chain links TRBV28 to TRBJ1-1; D is unresolved. Trimming removed 1 base at V and 9 bases at J, with 6 bases between. The CDR3 extends over 11 amino acids. Looked up from germline, CDR1 is MDHEN and CDR2 is SYDVKM. Written as DNA, the CDR3 is TGTGCCAGCAGTTTATTGGGCCAAGCTTTCTTT. Amino acid sequence: CASSLLGQAFF.

The chain is built from TRBV11-2 and TRBJ2-7, with 9 bases aligning to TRBD2. The ends lost 5 bases at V and 7 bases at J; junction bases unmatched: 9. Germline CDR1 is SGHAT and CDR2 is FQNNGV. The CDR3 totals 14 residues. The CDR3 protein is CASSPAGGPKEQYF. The CDR3 bases are TGTGCCAGCAGCCCTGCGGGAGGGCCAAAAGAGCAGTACTTC.

The chain couples TRBV27 to TRBJ2-7; D possibly corresponds to TRBD2 (6 bases). The V gene's germline CDR1 is MNHEY and CDR2 SMNVEV (reference sequence). The CDR3 is made up of 15 amino acids. Deletions cut 2 bases from V and 4 bases from J, with 15 bases between. CDR3 region: CASSLKFLALYEQYF. CDR3 bases: TGTGCCAGCAGTTTAAAATTTCTAGCGTTGTACGAGCAGTACTTC.

In this sample, this clone turned up a few times. V is TRBV6-4 and J is TRBJ2-1; D is perhaps TRBD1 (5 bases). The germline CDR1 and CDR2 sequences are MRHNA and SNTAGT. With 0 bases removed from V and 7 bases from J, the gap between germline ends came to 7 bases. This CDR3 has 13 amino acids. CDR3 bases: TGTGCCAGCAGTGACTCCAGGGTAAATGAGCAGTTCTTC. Translating it yields CASSDSRVNEQFF.

The gene calls are TRBV28 and TRBJ2-4; 7 bases are shared with TRBD2. This CDR3 has 14 residues. Germline values: CDR1 MDHEN, CDR2 SYDVKM. Germline trimming cut 6 bases from V and 7 bases from J; bases unmatched to any gene: 9. The CDR3 nucleotides read TGTGCCAGCAGACCCGGACTAGTGAGGAACATTCAGTACTTC. It encodes CASRPGLVRNIQYF.

The J gene is TRBJ2-5, the V gene TRBV2, with D possibly matching TRBD2 (6 bases). CDR1 is SNHLY, CDR2 FYNNEI, per germline. Trimming took off 10 bases at V and 2 bases at J, with 8 bases between the two ends. The CDR3 loop spans 11 amino acids. The DNA of the CDR3 is TGTGCCACCGGACTACAAGAGACCCAGTACTTC. This gives the protein CATGLQETQYF.

J is TRBJ2-7 and V is TRBV25-1, with TRBD2 identical over 7 bases. The CDR3 loop spans 14 amino acids. CDR1 is MGHDK, CDR2 SYGVNS, per germline. V lost 5 bases and J lost 0; bases outside the gene matches: 4. The DNA for the CDR3 is TGTGCCAGCAGTCTTAGCGGGCTCTCCTACGAGCAGTACTTC. Encoded protein: CASSLSGLSYEQYF.